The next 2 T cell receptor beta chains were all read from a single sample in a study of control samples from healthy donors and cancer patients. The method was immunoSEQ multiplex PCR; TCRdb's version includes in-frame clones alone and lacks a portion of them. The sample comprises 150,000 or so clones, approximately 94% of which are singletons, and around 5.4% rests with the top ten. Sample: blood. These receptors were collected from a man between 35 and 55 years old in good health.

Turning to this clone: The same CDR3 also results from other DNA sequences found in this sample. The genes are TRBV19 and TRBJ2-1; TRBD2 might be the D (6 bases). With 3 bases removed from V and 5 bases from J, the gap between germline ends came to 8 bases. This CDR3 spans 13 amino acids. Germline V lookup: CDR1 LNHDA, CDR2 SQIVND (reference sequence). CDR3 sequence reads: CASSIGGDNEQFF. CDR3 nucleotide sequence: TGTGCCAGTAGTATCGGAGGGGACAATGAGCAGTTCTTC.

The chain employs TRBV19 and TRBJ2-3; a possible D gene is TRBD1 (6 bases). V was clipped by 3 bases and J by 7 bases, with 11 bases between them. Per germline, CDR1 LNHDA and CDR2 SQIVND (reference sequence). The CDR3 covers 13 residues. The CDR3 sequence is CASSMGRGNTQYF. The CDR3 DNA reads TGTGCCAGTAGTATGGGCAGGGGAAATACGCAGTATTTT.